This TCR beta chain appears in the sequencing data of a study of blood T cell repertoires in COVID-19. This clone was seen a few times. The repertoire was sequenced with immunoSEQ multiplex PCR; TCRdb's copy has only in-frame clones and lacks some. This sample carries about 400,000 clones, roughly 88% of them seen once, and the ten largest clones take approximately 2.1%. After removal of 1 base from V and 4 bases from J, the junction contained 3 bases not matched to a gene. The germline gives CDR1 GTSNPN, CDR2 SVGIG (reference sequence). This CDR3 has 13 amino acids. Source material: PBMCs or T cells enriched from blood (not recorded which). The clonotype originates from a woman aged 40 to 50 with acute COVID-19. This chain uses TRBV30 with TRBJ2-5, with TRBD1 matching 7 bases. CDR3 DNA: TGTGCCTGGAGTGATTCAGGGGGAGAGACCCAGTACTTC. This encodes CAWSDSGGETQYF.